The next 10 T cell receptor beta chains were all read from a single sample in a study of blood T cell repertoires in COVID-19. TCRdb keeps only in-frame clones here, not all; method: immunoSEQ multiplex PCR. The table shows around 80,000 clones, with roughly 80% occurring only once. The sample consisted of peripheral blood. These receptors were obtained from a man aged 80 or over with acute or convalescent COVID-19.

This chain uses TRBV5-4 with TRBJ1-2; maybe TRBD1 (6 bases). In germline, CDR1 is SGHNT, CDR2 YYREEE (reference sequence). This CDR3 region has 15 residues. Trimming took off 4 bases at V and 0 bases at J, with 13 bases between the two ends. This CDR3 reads CASSSGTSTNYGYTF. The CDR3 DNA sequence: TGTGCCAGCAGCAGCGGGACATCGACTAACTATGGCTACACCTTC. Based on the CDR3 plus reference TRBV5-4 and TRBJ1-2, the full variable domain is ETGVTQSPTHLIKTRGQQVTLRCSSQSGHNTVSWYQQALGQGPQFIFQYYREEENGRGNFPPRFSGLQFPNYSSELNVNALELDDSALYLCASSSGTSTNYGYTFGSGTRLTVV.

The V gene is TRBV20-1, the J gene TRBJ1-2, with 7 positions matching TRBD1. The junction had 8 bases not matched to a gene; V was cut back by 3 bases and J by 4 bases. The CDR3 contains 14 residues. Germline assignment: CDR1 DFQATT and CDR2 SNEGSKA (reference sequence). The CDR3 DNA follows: TGCAGTGCTAGTGTTGACAGGGCTGGCTATGGCTACACCTTC. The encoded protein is CSASVDRAGYGYTF.

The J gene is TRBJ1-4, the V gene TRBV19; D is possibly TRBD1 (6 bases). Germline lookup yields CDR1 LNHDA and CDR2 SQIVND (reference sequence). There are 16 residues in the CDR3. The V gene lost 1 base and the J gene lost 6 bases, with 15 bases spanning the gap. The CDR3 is CASSIVVRGGYEKLFF. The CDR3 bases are TGTGCCAGTAGTATAGTGGTCAGGGGAGGGTATGAAAAACTGTTTTTT.

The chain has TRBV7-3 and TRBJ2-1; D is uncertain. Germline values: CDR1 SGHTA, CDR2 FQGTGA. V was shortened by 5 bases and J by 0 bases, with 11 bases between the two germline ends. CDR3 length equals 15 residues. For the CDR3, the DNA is TGTGCCAGCAGCCTGGCTCGTTCCTCCTACAATGAGCAGTTCTTC. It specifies CASSLARSSYNEQFF.

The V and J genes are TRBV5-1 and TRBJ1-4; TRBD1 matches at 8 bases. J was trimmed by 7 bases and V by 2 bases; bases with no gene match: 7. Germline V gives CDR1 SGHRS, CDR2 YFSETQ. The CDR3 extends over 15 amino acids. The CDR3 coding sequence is TGCGCCAGCAGCTTCCTCGGGGACAGGTTTGAAAAACTGTTTTTT. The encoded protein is CASSFLGDRFEKLFF.

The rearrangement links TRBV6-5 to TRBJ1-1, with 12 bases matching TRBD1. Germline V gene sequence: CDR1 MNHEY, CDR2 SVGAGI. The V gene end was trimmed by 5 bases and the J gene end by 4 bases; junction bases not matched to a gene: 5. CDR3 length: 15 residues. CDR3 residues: CASSPGQGARTEAFF. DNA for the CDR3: TGTGCCAGCAGTCCGGGACAGGGGGCCCGCACTGAAGCTTTCTTT.

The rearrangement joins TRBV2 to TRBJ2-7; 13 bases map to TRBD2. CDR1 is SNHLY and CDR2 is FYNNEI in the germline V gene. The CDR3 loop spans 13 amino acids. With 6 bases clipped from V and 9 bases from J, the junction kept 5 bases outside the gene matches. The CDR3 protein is CASRRTSGGGQYF. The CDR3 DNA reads TGTGCCAGCAGGCGGACTAGCGGGGGAGGGCAGTACTTC.

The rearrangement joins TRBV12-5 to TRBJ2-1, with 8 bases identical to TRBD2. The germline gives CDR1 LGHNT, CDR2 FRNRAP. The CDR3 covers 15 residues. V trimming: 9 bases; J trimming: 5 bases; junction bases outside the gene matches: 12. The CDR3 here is CASGRGGASHNEQFF. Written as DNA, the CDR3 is TGTGCTAGCGGCCGGGGGGGGGCATCCCACAATGAGCAGTTCTTC.

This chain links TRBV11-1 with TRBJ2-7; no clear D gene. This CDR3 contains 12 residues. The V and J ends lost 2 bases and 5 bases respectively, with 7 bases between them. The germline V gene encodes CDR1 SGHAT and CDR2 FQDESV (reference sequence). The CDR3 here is CASSLSEDEQYF. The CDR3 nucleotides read TGTGCCAGCAGCTTAAGTGAGGACGAGCAGTACTTC.

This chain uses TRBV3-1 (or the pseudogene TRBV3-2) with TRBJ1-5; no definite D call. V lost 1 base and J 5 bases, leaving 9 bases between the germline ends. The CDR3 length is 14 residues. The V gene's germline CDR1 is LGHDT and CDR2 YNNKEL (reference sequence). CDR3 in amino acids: CASSQAHSDQPQHF. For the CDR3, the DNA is TGTGCCAGCAGCCAAGCCCACAGTGATCAGCCCCAGCATTTT.